The 11 T cell receptor beta chains reported below all come from one sample, sequenced in a study of early T cells in non-severe SARS-CoV-2 infection. TCRdb passed the 5' RACE reads through MiXCR, listing each CDR3 protein once. The sample holds about 64,000 distinct CDR3 sequences, 20% to 25% seen once. Sample: whole blood, taken at baseline. The receptor source for this set is an adult who was a healthcare worker with PCR-confirmed SARS-CoV-2 infection or an uninfected control (not recorded which).

The chain couples TRBV4-2 to TRBJ2-3, with 8 bases lining up with TRBD2. The CDR3 is 14 residues long. The V and J ends lost 2 bases and 5 bases, in that order; junction bases with no gene match: 3. Germline V CDR1 and CDR2: LGHNA, YNFKEQ. In DNA, the CDR3 is TGTGCCAGCAGCCAAACCCTAGCGGGAGATACGCAGTATTTT. Translated, it gives CASSQTLAGDTQYF.

V gene TRBV11-2 combines with J gene TRBJ2-3; TRBD2 is a possible D gene (5 bases). Trimming cost V 7 bases and J 0 bases, with 14 bases left between them. Germline values: CDR1 SGHAT, CDR2 FQNNGV. This CDR3 is 15 amino acids long. CDR3 sequence (DNA): TGTGCCAGCATCCCCGTGGGGAGAAGCACAGATACGCAGTATTTT. Translating gives CASIPVGRSTDTQYF.

This chain uses TRBV7-8 with TRBJ2-7; a possible D gene is TRBD2 (6 bases). The CDR3 consists of 14 residues. CDR1 and CDR2 (germline): SGHVS, FQNEAQ. V lost 1 base and J 2 bases, leaving 9 bases between the germline ends. CDR3 nucleotides: TGTGCCAGCAGCTTAGGGACTACCGCCTACGAGCAGTACTTC. Its translation: CASSLGTTAYEQYF.

This clonotype has more than one count but fewer than ten. The chain couples TRBV3-1 to TRBJ2-1; tentative D call: TRBD1 (6 bases). The CDR3 contains 12 residues. Trimming pared 6 bases from V and 9 bases from J, leaving 12 bases between. Germline lookup yields CDR1 LGHDT and CDR2 YNNKEL (reference sequence). CDR3 nucleotides: TGTGCCAGCAGTCAACAGGGTGGTGAGCAGTTCTTC. Translating it yields CASSQQGGEQFF.

This clonotype was counted a few times. The chain carries TRBV5-4 and TRBJ2-7; D is uncertain. V lost 0 bases and J lost 4, with 14 bases in between. The CDR3 has 15 amino acids. Germline lookup yields CDR1 SGHNT and CDR2 YYREEE (reference sequence). In nucleotides, the CDR3 is TGTGCCAGCAGCTTGGTGGACGCAGAGCCGTACGAGCAGTACTTC. Amino acid sequence: CASSLVDAEPYEQYF.

This clonotype has just a few counts. This chain uses TRBV3-1 with TRBJ2-1, with 9 nucleotides matching TRBD2. With V trimmed by 5 bases and J by 10 bases, 12 bases remained unmatched. Germline CDR1 is LGHDT and CDR2 is YNNKEL (reference sequence). The CDR3 is 15 residues long. The CDR3 DNA reads as TGTGCCAGCAGCTTTGGGCGTAGCGGGGGCCCGGAGCAGTTCTTC. Protein: CASSFGRSGGPEQFF.

This clonotype was seen a handful of times. J is TRBJ2-1 and V is TRBV12-3 or TRBV12-4; D uncertain. This CDR3 spans 11 amino acids. V lost 4 bases and J 7 bases, leaving 5 bases between the germline ends. CDR3 loop: CASSSENEQFF. CDR3 DNA: TGTGCCAGCAGTTCGGAAAATGAGCAGTTCTTC.

This clonotype was seen only once. V and J are TRBV6-5 and TRBJ2-3; 8 bases are a match to TRBD2. This CDR3 has 16 amino acids. V dropped 4 bases and J dropped 0; count of bases not matched to a gene: 6. The germline gives CDR1 MNHEY, CDR2 SVGAGI. CDR3 in amino acids: CASSSQAGASTDTQYF. DNA of the CDR3: TGTGCCAGCAGTTCGCAAGCGGGGGCCAGCACAGATACGCAGTATTTT.

V usage is TRBV21-1 and J usage is TRBJ2-7; the D call in the table, TRBD1, was not verified against the DNA. TRBV21-1 is classified as a pseudogene. The CDR3 covers 16 residues. The CDR3 sequence: CASSKVDTGYIYEQYF. The CDR3, as DNA: TGTGCCAGCAGCAAAGTGGATACGGGATACATCTACGAGCAGTACTTC.

This clonotype has just a few counts. The rearrangement joins TRBV2 to TRBJ2-3; 9 bases line up with TRBD2. Looked up from germline, CDR1 is SNHLY and CDR2 is FYNNEI. The CDR3 has 15 amino acids. V trimming: 6 bases; J trimming: 4 bases; junction bases outside the gene matches: 8. The CDR3 sequence: CASRDLAGRADTQYF. CDR3 in DNA: TGTGCCAGCAGGGATCTAGCGGGGAGGGCAGATACGCAGTATTTT. The whole variable domain, filled in from reference TRBV2 and TRBJ2-3, reads EPEVTQTPSHQVTQMGQEVILRCVPISNHLYFYWYRQILGQKVEFLVSFYNNEISEKSEIFDDQFSVERPDGSNFTLKIRSTKLEDSAMYFCASRDLAGRADTQYFGPGTRLTVL.

The V and J genes are TRBV6-1 and TRBJ2-3, with D perhaps TRBD1 or TRBD2 (5 bases each). The V gene lost 8 bases and the J gene lost 0 bases, with 15 bases spanning the gap. CDR3 length equals 15 residues. Germline loops: CDR1 MNHNS, CDR2 SASEGT. The CDR3 here is CASASPGTSTDTQYF. The CDR3 bases are TGTGCCAGCGCCTCCCCGGGGACGAGCACAGATACGCAGTATTTT.